These 32 T cell receptor beta chains share one sample of origin, sequenced in a study of T cell changes during pregnancy in multiple sclerosis. Method: immunoSEQ multiplex PCR; TCRdb's copy keeps in-frame clones and lacks some. This sample carries over 90,000 clones, roughly 90% of them seen once, and the ten largest clones take 0.95%. The sample in question was peripheral blood, obtained before pregnancy. Receptors were obtained from a female donor with multiple sclerosis, enrolled in a pregnancy study.

The chain carries TRBV7-2 and TRBJ1-1; D gene uncertain. CDR3 length equals 13 residues. Germline-derived CDR1 and CDR2 are SGHTA and FQGNSA. The V and J ends lost 2 bases and 3 bases respectively, with 7 bases between them. This CDR3 reads CASSLMRDTEAFF. The CDR3 DNA sequence: TGTGCCAGCAGCTTAATGAGGGACACTGAAGCTTTCTTT.

The DNA of the CDR3 is TGTGCCAGCAGCTTGGGGACAGGGAGGGACACTGAAGCTTTCTTT. Residues: CASSLGTGRDTEAFF. The rearrangement links TRBV7-9 to TRBJ1-1; 9 bases map to TRBD1. The CDR3 loop spans 15 amino acids. Germline V gene lookup returns CDR1 SEHNR and CDR2 FQNEAQ (reference sequence). The V segment lost 3 bases and the J segment 3 bases; nucleotides outside the gene matches: 5.

The chain employs TRBV7-2 and TRBJ1-6, with D perhaps TRBD1 (5 bases). This CDR3 contains 16 residues. From germline, CDR1 is SGHTA and CDR2 FQGNSA. V gave up 5 bases and J gave up 7 bases, with 18 bases separating them. The CDR3 loop is CASSLKWDSRNSPLHF. CDR3 nucleotides: TGTGCCAGCAGCCTTAAGTGGGACTCGAGGAATTCACCCCTCCACTTT.

The V call is TRBV27, the J call TRBJ1-1; D not resolved. The CDR3 loop spans 11 amino acids. Germline assignment: CDR1 MNHEY and CDR2 SMNVEV (reference sequence). Trimming removed 5 bases from V and 7 bases from J, with 8 bases in between. CDR3 protein: CASSGLYEAFF. Written as DNA, the CDR3 is TGTGCCAGCAGTGGACTTTATGAAGCTTTCTTT.

The V gene is TRBV10-2, the J gene TRBJ2-1; D uncertain. The length of the CDR3 is 15 residues. Between the trimmed V and J ends, which lost 4 bases and 5 bases, there was a span of 15 bases. The germline CDR1 and CDR2 sequences are WSHSY and SAAADI. The CDR3, as DNA: TGCGCCAGCAGTGTTCAGCTAGTTCTCCACAATGAGCAGTTCTTC. Its translation: CASSVQLVLHNEQFF.

CDR3 nucleotides: TGCGCCAGCAGCTCGGGACAGGGCTCCTACGAGCAGTACTTC. This encodes CASSSGQGSYEQYF. The V call is TRBV5-1, the J call TRBJ2-7; 9 bases fit TRBD1. Unmatched junction bases numbered 1, after V lost 3 bases and J lost 0 bases. Germline V gives CDR1 SGHRS, CDR2 YFSETQ. This CDR3 has 14 residues.

The gene calls are TRBV11-2 and TRBJ2-7; 8 nucleotides line up with TRBD1. Germline V gives CDR1 SGHAT, CDR2 FQNNGV. This CDR3 contains 16 residues. Trimming cost V 2 bases and J 3 bases; bases outside gene matches: 9. The CDR3 DNA reads TGTGCCAGCAGCTTAACAGGGCAGGGGGCTCTCTACGAGCAGTACTTC. Translation gives CASSLTGQGALYEQYF.

The chain recombines TRBV9 with TRBJ1-1, with D unresolved. V lost 4 bases and J lost 3, with 10 bases in between. CDR1 and CDR2 from the germline V gene are SGDLS and YYNGEE. This CDR3 is built from 13 residues. As DNA, the CDR3 is TGTGCCAGCAGCTCAACGGGGTACACTGAAGCTTTCTTT. It yields the protein CASSSTGYTEAFF.

This chain connects TRBV5-1 to TRBJ2-1; perhaps TRBD2 as D (6 bases). The CDR3 loop spans 12 amino acids. CDR1 and CDR2 from the germline V gene are SGHRS and YFSETQ. V lost 7 bases and J 5 bases, leaving 10 bases between the germline ends. The DNA for the CDR3 is TGCGCCAGCTCGGGACTCAACAATGAGCAGTTCTTC. As protein: CASSGLNNEQFF.

This chain connects TRBV10-3 to TRBJ2-1, with 7 bases matching TRBD2. The junction had 10 bases not matched to a gene; V was cut back by 4 bases and J by 7 bases. CDR1 is ENHRY and CDR2 is SYGVKD in the germline V gene. The CDR3 sequence is 15 residues long. This CDR3 is CAISGREEWVNEQFF. In nucleotides, the CDR3 is TGTGCCATCAGTGGACGGGAGGAATGGGTGAATGAGCAGTTCTTC.

This CDR3 reads CASSFDRGRETQYF. The CDR3 DNA reads as TGTGCCAGCAGCTTCGACAGGGGTCGCGAGACCCAGTACTTC. The chain combines TRBV7-2 with TRBJ2-5; TRBD1 matches 8 bases. This CDR3 has 14 residues. Germline CDR1 SGHTA, CDR2 FQGNSA. Germline trimming cut 3 bases from V and 5 bases from J; bases unmatched to any gene: 5.

V gene TRBV25-1 combines with J gene TRBJ2-5, with 10 bases fitting TRBD1. V shed 8 bases and J 6 bases; nucleotides not matched to a gene: 9. CDR1 MGHDK and CDR2 SYGVNS come from the germline V gene. The CDR3 is 14 amino acids. CDR3 region: CASRGTGEVKTQYF. CDR3 nucleotide sequence: TGTGCCAGCCGCGGGACAGGGGAGGTGAAGACCCAGTACTTC.

The rearrangement links TRBV9 to TRBJ1-2; D is perhaps TRBD1 (5 bases). The ends were cut back, 2 bases at V and 4 bases at J, with 12 bases in the middle. Germline V gene sequence: CDR1 SGDLS, CDR2 YYNGEE. The CDR3 totals 14 residues. The CDR3, as DNA: TGTGCCAGCAGCGTGGGGGGAAGTGTCTATGGCTACACCTTC. Protein product: CASSVGGSVYGYTF. Full variable domain (remainder filled in from reference TRBV9 and TRBJ1-2): DSGVTQTPKHLITATGQRVTLRCSPRSGDLSVYWYQQSLDQGLQFLIQYYNGEERAKGNILERFSAQQFPDLHSELNLSSLELGDSALYFCASSVGGSVYGYTFGSGTRLTVV.

The chain employs TRBV4-2 and TRBJ2-1; maybe TRBD1 (5 bases). Germline values: CDR1 LGHNA, CDR2 YNFKEQ. The V end was cut by 4 bases, the J end by 5 bases, with 15 bases between. The CDR3 loop spans 15 amino acids. The CDR3 region has the DNA TGTGCCAGCAGCCGAGACCCAAGGGGTGACAATGAGCAGTTCTTC. Protein sequence: CASSRDPRGDNEQFF.

The chain recombines TRBV6-1 with TRBJ1-1; D remains ambiguous. Trimming left V 5 bases short and J 3 bases short, with 16 bases between. The CDR3 contains 15 residues. CDR1 is MNHNS and CDR2 is SASEGT in the germline V gene. CDR3 coding DNA: TGTGCCAGCAGTCTACACCTTAGACAATACACTGAAGCTTTCTTT. This translates into CASSLHLRQYTEAFF.

The V and J genes are TRBV7-9 and TRBJ2-1; the match to TRBD1 covers 9 bases. V shed 3 bases, J shed 2 bases, and the junction held 2 bases outside the gene matches. Per germline, CDR1 SEHNR and CDR2 FQNEAQ (reference sequence). The CDR3 is made up of 15 amino acids. CDR3 DNA: TGTGCCAGCAGCTTTACAGGGGGCACCTACAATGAGCAGTTCTTC. Translation: CASSFTGGTYNEQFF.

V and J are TRBV19 and TRBJ2-1; D is ambiguous. This CDR3 has 14 amino acids. The V gene lost 3 bases and the J gene lost 2 bases, with 8 bases spanning the gap. Germline V gene data show CDR1 as LNHDA and CDR2 as SQIVND (reference sequence). The CDR3 protein is CASSIGVPYNEQFF. The CDR3 DNA is TGTGCCAGTAGTATTGGAGTCCCCTACAATGAGCAGTTCTTC. Combining the CDR3 with reference TRBV19 and TRBJ2-1 gives the whole variable domain DGGITQSPKYLFRKEGQNVTLSCEQNLNHDAMYWYRQDPGQGLRLIYYSQIVNDFQKGDIAEGYSVSREKKESFPLTVTSAQKNPTAFYLCASSIGVPYNEQFFGPGTRLTVL.

The chain couples TRBV7-7 to TRBJ1-3; D unclear. The CDR3 is 13 residues long. V lost 1 base and J lost 3, with 4 bases in between. The germline V gene encodes CDR1 SSHAT and CDR2 FNYEAQ (reference sequence). CDR3 nucleotide sequence: TGTGCCAGCAGCTTAGACATTGGAAACACCATATATTTT. This encodes CASSLDIGNTIYF.

In its sample, this clone was seen once. The chain has TRBV6-5 and TRBJ2-5; a weak D match, TRBD1 (6 bases). Germline CDR1 MNHEY, CDR2 SVGAGI. CDR3 length: 16 residues. The V gene lost 0 bases and the J gene lost 0 bases, with 11 bases spanning the gap. The chain's CDR3 is CASSYSITGNQETQYF. The CDR3 nucleotides read TGTGCCAGCAGTTACTCGATAACAGGGAACCAAGAGACCCAGTACTTC.

The V and J genes are TRBV11-2 and TRBJ1-1, with D possibly TRBD1 on 5 matching bases. V shed 5 bases and J shed 0 bases, with 13 bases lying between them. The CDR3 has 15 amino acids. In germline, CDR1 is SGHAT, CDR2 FQNNGV. The DNA for the CDR3 is TGTGCCAGCAGCCCAGGGTTGCTCATGAACACTGAAGCTTTCTTT. Amino acid sequence: CASSPGLLMNTEAFF. The full variable domain, with the rest looked up from reference TRBV11-2 and TRBJ1-1, is EAGVAQSPRYKIIEKRQSVAFWCNPISGHATLYWYQQILGQGPKLLIQFQNNGVVDDSQLPKDRFSAERLKGVDSTLKIQPAKLEDSAVYLCASSPGLLMNTEAFFGQGTRLTVV.

This clone occurred once. The V call is TRBV10-3, the J call TRBJ2-6, with TRBD1 matching 9 bases. Germline trimming cut 4 bases from V and 1 base from J; bases unmatched to any gene: 2. The germline V gene has CDR1 ENHRY and CDR2 SYGVKD. CDR3 length equals 16 residues. The CDR3 coding sequence is TGTGCCATCAGTGCAGGACAGGGGTCTGGGGCCAACGTCCTGACTTTC. Its protein is CAISAGQGSGANVLTF.

The chain couples TRBV5-1 to TRBJ1-1; tentative D call: TRBD1 (6 bases). CDR1 and CDR2 (germline): SGHRS, YFSETQ. The CDR3 has 15 residues. The ends were cut back, 0 bases at V and 5 bases at J, with 14 bases in the middle. CDR3 sequence (DNA): TGCGCCAGCAGCTTGGATCCAGGGGTGACGACTGAAGCTTTCTTT. Encoded protein: CASSLDPGVTTEAFF.

V gene TRBV27 combines with J gene TRBJ2-7; 11 positions match TRBD1. Germline V gene data show CDR1 as MNHEY and CDR2 as SMNVEV (reference sequence). The CDR3 totals 17 residues. V trimming: 3 bases; J trimming: 4 bases; junction bases outside the gene matches: 11. The CDR3 protein is CASSFYIAGTGGYEQYF. CDR3 in DNA: TGTGCCAGCAGTTTTTATATCGCGGGGACAGGGGGTTACGAGCAGTACTTC.

The count of this clone is one. The chain uses TRBV28 and TRBJ1-1; possible D gene TRBD1, 5 bases. V was shortened by 4 bases and J by 0 bases, with 12 bases between the two germline ends. Per the germline V gene, CDR1 is MDHEN and CDR2 is SYDVKM. The CDR3 is 15 residues long. The CDR3 bases are TGTGCCAGCAGTTCCCCTAGGGGATTGAACACTGAAGCTTTCTTT. Translating gives CASSSPRGLNTEAFF. The entire variable domain, with the rest obtained from reference TRBV28 and TRBJ1-1, is as follows: DVKVTQSSRYLVKRTGEKVFLECVQDMDHENMFWYRQDPGLGLRLIYFSYDVKMKEKGDIPEGYSVSREKKERFSLILESASTNQTSMYLCASSSPRGLNTEAFFGQGTRLTVV.

This chain links TRBV9 with TRBJ1-1; D remains unclear. V was pared by 0 bases and J by 1 base, with 7 bases between. Germline V gives CDR1 SGDLS, CDR2 YYNGEE. CDR3 length: 14 residues. The CDR3 bases are TGTGCCAGCAGCGTAGGGCACACGAACACTGAAGCTTTCTTT. Translated, it gives CASSVGHTNTEAFF.

Concerning this clone itself: The identical CDR3 is also encoded by other nucleotide sequences in the sample. The chain links TRBV5-1 to TRBJ2-2, with a weak D call TRBD2 (6 bases). The CDR3 has 15 amino acids. Trimming stripped 4 bases from V and 5 bases from J, with 15 bases between. Germline lookup yields CDR1 SGHRS and CDR2 YFSETQ. CDR3 region: CASSPLGGGTGELFF. CDR3 DNA: TGCGCCAGCAGCCCTTTGGGGGGTGGAACCGGGGAGCTGTTTTTT.

The chain joins TRBV5-1 to TRBJ1-1, with 8 bases lining up with TRBD1. The V gene end was trimmed by 0 bases and the J gene end by 4 bases; junction bases not matched to a gene: 2. The CDR3 is 14 residues long. Germline CDR1 reads SGHRS; CDR2 reads YFSETQ. CDR3 in DNA: TGCGCCAGCAGCTTGGGCGGACAGGGCACTGAAGCTTTCTTT. This sequence encodes CASSLGGQGTEAFF. The complete variable domain, with remaining parts taken from reference TRBV5-1 and TRBJ1-1, reads KAGVTQTPRYLIKTRGQQVTLSCSPISGHRSVSWYQQTPGQGLQFLFEYFSETQRNKGNFPGRFSGRQFSNSRSEMNVSTLELGDSALYLCASSLGGQGTEAFFGQGTRLTVV.

The chain is built from TRBV4-1 and TRBJ1-5; D might be TRBD1 (6 bases). With 3 bases removed from V and 7 bases from J, the gap between germline ends came to 13 bases. Looked up from germline, CDR1 is MGHRA and CDR2 is YSYEKL. There are 14 residues in the CDR3. CDR3 DNA sequence: TGCGCCAGCAGCCAGGGATCAGGGGCCCAGCCCCAGCATTTT. This sequence encodes CASSQGSGAQPQHF.

The chain employs TRBV18 and TRBJ1-1; the D is unclear. The germline V gene encodes CDR1 KGHSH and CDR2 LQKENI. The CDR3 has 13 residues. V lost 6 bases, J lost 4 bases, and 12 bases lay in between. This chain's CDR3 is CASSPDWSTEAFF. The CDR3, as DNA: TGTGCCAGCTCCCCAGACTGGAGCACTGAAGCTTTCTTT.

In regard to this clone: A read error may produce the germline difference seen at one junction end. CDR3 residues: CASSLLNFGYTF. The CDR3, as DNA: TGTGCCAGCAGCTTACTTAACTTTGGCTACACCTTC. The chain has TRBV7-9 and TRBJ1-2; unclear D gene. Germline CDR1 SEHNR, CDR2 FQNEAQ (reference sequence). This CDR3 has 12 residues.

CDR3 amino acids: CASSPGLAAYEQYF. The CDR3 bases are TGTGCCAGCAGTCCGGGACTAGCGGCCTACGAGCAGTACTTC. The gene calls are TRBV28 and TRBJ2-7; 11 bases match TRBD2. V shed 5 bases and J 2 bases; nucleotides not matched to a gene: 2. The CDR3 consists of 14 residues. Germline lookup yields CDR1 MDHEN and CDR2 SYDVKM.

V is TRBV19 and J is TRBJ2-6; tentative D call: TRBD1 (6 bases). V was cut by 4 bases and J by 0 bases, with 16 bases left in between. CDR1 LNHDA and CDR2 SQIVND come from the germline V gene (reference sequence). This CDR3 has 18 amino acids. DNA of the CDR3: TGTGCCAGTAGTACCCCGGACAGTCCTGGCTCTGGGGCCAACGTCCTGACTTTC. This codes for CASSTPDSPGSGANVLTF.